Below, 24 T cell receptor beta chains from the same sample are listed, as sequenced in a study of cytomegalovirus exposure and HLA in healthy donors. PCR employed 60 Vbeta and 13 Jbeta primers. Using immunoSEQ multiplex PCR, the repertoire was profiled, and TCRdb retains in-frame clones only, with some absent. The profile shows under 130,000 clones, about three quarters of them singletons. The specimen sequenced was PBMCs. These receptors were taken from a female donor in good health and CMV-seropositive.

V and J are TRBV18 and TRBJ1-1, with a tentative D call TRBD1 (5 bases). This CDR3 comprises 14 residues. Trimming cost V 2 bases and J 0 bases, with 7 bases left between them. In germline, CDR1 is KGHSH, CDR2 LQKENI. The CDR3 coding sequence is TGTGCCAGCTCACCAGCGGGGGTGAACACTGAAGCTTTCTTT. This encodes CASSPAGVNTEAFF.

The CDR3 DNA is TGTGCCAGCTCAGACTACAGGGGGAGCGAAGCTTTCTTT. This gives the protein CASSDYRGSEAFF. The rearrangement uses TRBV18 and TRBJ1-1; 8 nucleotides match TRBD1. Losses at the gene ends were 5 bases for V and 8 bases for J; bases not matched to a gene: 7. CDR1 KGHSH and CDR2 LQKENI come from the germline V gene. This CDR3 region has 13 residues.

This chain joins TRBV9 and TRBJ2-5; the D is unclear. The V and J ends lost 0 bases and 0 bases respectively, with 9 bases between them. CDR1 is SGDLS and CDR2 is YYNGEE in the germline V gene. The CDR3 covers 15 residues. CDR3: CASSVDDGYQETQYF. CDR3 bases: TGTGCCAGCAGCGTAGATGACGGGTACCAAGAGACCCAGTACTTC.

There are a few counts of this clone. This chain joins TRBV28 and TRBJ2-7; TRBD1 is a possible D gene (5 bases). V was trimmed by 3 bases and J by 1 base, leaving 13 bases between them. CDR1 is MDHEN, CDR2 SYDVKM, per germline. The CDR3 has 15 residues. Here the CDR3 reads CASSLPRTPSYEQYF. The CDR3 DNA reads as TGTGCCAGCAGTTTGCCGCGGACACCGTCCTACGAGCAGTACTTC.

In its sample, this clone was seen a few times. The rearrangement joins TRBV5-1 to TRBJ1-1; 8 bases fit TRBD1. This CDR3 is 14 amino acids long. Germline trimming cut 3 bases from V and 4 bases from J; bases unmatched to any gene: 5. Germline values: CDR1 SGHRS, CDR2 YFSETQ. In DNA, the CDR3 is TGCGCCAGCAGCTCCCTAGACAGGGGCACTGAAGCTTTCTTT. This translates into CASSSLDRGTEAFF.

This clone came up once. This chain connects TRBV9 to TRBJ2-6, with 8 nucleotides matching TRBD2. The CDR3 extends over 18 amino acids. Germline V CDR1 and CDR2: SGDLS, YYNGEE. V lost 3 bases to trimming and J lost 0 bases; unmatched junction nucleotides: 8. Here the CDR3 DNA reads TGTGCCAGCAGCGGACCCGGGACTAGTAGCTCTGGGGCCAACGTCCTGACTTTC. It codes for CASSGPGTSSSGANVLTF.

The chain is built from TRBV28 and TRBJ1-4; 8 bases fit TRBD1. The CDR3 covers 15 residues. V lost 7 bases and J lost 6; bases outside the gene matches: 10. Per the germline V gene, CDR1 is MDHEN and CDR2 is SYDVKM. CDR3 in amino acids: CASISQGAVDEKLFF. DNA for the CDR3: TGTGCCAGCATCTCCCAGGGGGCGGTGGATGAAAAACTGTTTTTT.

The chain recombines TRBV12-5 with TRBJ1-2; 7 bases align to TRBD1. V was clipped by 4 bases and J by 6 bases; unmatched bases: 17. Per the germline V gene, CDR1 is LGHNT and CDR2 is FRNRAP. CDR3 length: 17 residues. The CDR3 loop is CASGSPSLQGRVDGYTF. CDR3 nucleotide sequence: TGTGCTAGTGGTTCCCCTTCCCTACAGGGGAGAGTCGATGGCTACACCTTC.

This clone was picked up one time. This chain connects TRBV10-3 to TRBJ1-1; TRBD1 matches at 7 bases. Germline lookup yields CDR1 ENHRY and CDR2 SYGVKD. Trimming took 6 bases from V and 2 from J; bases not matched to a gene: 3. This CDR3 region has 13 residues. CDR3 coding DNA: TGTGCCATCAGGCCAGGGGGAAACACTGAAGCTTTCTTT. This gives the protein CAIRPGGNTEAFF.

The chain employs TRBV10-3 and TRBJ2-3, with TRBD1 as a possible D gene (5 bases). Between the trimmed V and J ends, which lost 4 bases and 0 bases, there was a span of 5 bases. From germline, CDR1 is ENHRY and CDR2 SYGVKD. The length of the CDR3 is 13 residues. CDR3 DNA: TGTGCCATCAGTGGACAGAGCACAGATACGCAGTATTTT. It codes for CAISGQSTDTQYF.

The CDR3 region is CSVAIGQGWETQYF. DNA for the CDR3: TGCAGCGTTGCCATCGGACAGGGGTGGGAGACCCAGTACTTC. This chain connects TRBV29-1 to TRBJ2-5, with 9 positions matching TRBD1. Trimming at V came to 4 bases and at J to 5 bases, leaving 8 bases not matched to a gene. CDR3 length: 14 amino acids. CDR1 is SQVTM, CDR2 ANQGSEA, per germline.

This chain joins TRBV11-2 and TRBJ2-7; D ambiguous. This CDR3 contains 12 residues. With 2 bases removed from V and 1 base from J, the gap between germline ends came to 3 bases. CDR1 is SGHAT, CDR2 FQNNGV, per germline. The CDR3 bases are TGTGCCAGCAGCTTACAGTCCTACGAGCAGTACTTC. This translates into CASSLQSYEQYF.

This clone occurred a few times. This chain joins TRBV2 and TRBJ2-3; TRBD2 matches at 9 bases. V shed 6 bases, J shed 7 bases, and the junction held 11 bases outside the gene matches. Germline CDR1 and CDR2: SNHLY and FYNNEI. The CDR3 is 15 residues long. CDR3 amino acids: CASRKELAGKHTQYF. CDR3 nucleotide sequence: TGTGCCAGCAGGAAAGAGCTAGCGGGGAAGCATACGCAGTATTTT.

The chain couples TRBV2 to TRBJ1-3, with D perhaps matching TRBD1 (5 bases). Trimming removed 4 bases at V and 4 bases at J, with 17 bases between. The CDR3 contains 16 residues. The germline CDR1 and CDR2 sequences are SNHLY and FYNNEI. CDR3 DNA sequence: TGTGCCAGCAGTGTTGGGACTCCAGGAGGGGGAAACACCATATATTTT. This encodes CASSVGTPGGGNTIYF.

This clone was seen a single time. An end of the junction differs from the germline gene, which may be a read error. V usage is TRBV19 and J usage is TRBJ2-7; 7 nucleotides agree with TRBD1. The CDR3 is made up of 16 amino acids. Germline-derived CDR1 and CDR2 are LNHDA and SQIVND (reference sequence). The CDR3 reads CASSISGQFLPYEQNF. DNA for the CDR3: TGTGCCAGTAGTATATCGGGACAGTTCTTGCCCTACGAGCAAAACTTC. Full variable domain (missing parts from reference TRBV19 and TRBJ2-7): DGGITQSPKYLFRKEGQNVTLSCEQNLNHDAMYWYRQDPGQGLRLIYYSQIVNDFQKGDIAEGYSVSREKKESFPLTVTSAQKNPTAFYLCASSISGQFLPYEQNFGPGTRLTVT.

The chain uses TRBV2 and TRBJ2-4; D is unclear. From germline, CDR1 is SNHLY and CDR2 FYNNEI. V dropped 2 bases and J dropped 4 bases, with 9 bases sitting between them. The CDR3 is 14 residues long. CDR3 amino acids: CASSESLKKNIQYF. DNA for the CDR3: TGTGCCAGCAGTGAATCACTCAAGAAAAACATTCAGTACTTC.

V gene TRBV30 combines with J gene TRBJ1-1, with D tentatively TRBD1 (5 bases). Deletions cut 3 bases from V and 1 base from J, with 9 bases between. The CDR3 is 13 amino acids. Germline V gene lookup returns CDR1 GTSNPN and CDR2 SVGIG (reference sequence). The CDR3 region is CAWSQTENTEAFF. CDR3 sequence (DNA): TGTGCCTGGAGCCAGACAGAGAACACTGAAGCTTTCTTT.

J is TRBJ2-7 and V is TRBV6-5, with 8 positions matching TRBD1. The germline V gene encodes CDR1 MNHEY and CDR2 SVGAGI. The V segment lost 4 bases and the J segment 0 bases; nucleotides outside the gene matches: 5. The CDR3 spans 15 residues. CDR3 sequence reads: CASSSDRAISYEQYF. The CDR3, as DNA: TGTGCCAGCAGTTCGGACAGGGCCATCTCCTACGAGCAGTACTTC.

The rearrangement joins TRBV5-1 to TRBJ2-1; D not resolved. CDR1 SGHRS and CDR2 YFSETQ come from the germline V gene. The CDR3 totals 17 residues. V lost 5 bases to trimming and J lost 2 bases, with 20 bases between them. The CDR3: CASRSRVEWAPYNEQFF. The CDR3 DNA is TGCGCCAGCAGGTCTCGAGTAGAGTGGGCCCCCTACAATGAGCAGTTCTTC. The complete variable domain, with remaining parts taken from reference TRBV5-1 and TRBJ2-1, reads KAGVTQTPRYLIKTRGQQVTLSCSPISGHRSVSWYQQTPGQGLQFLFEYFSETQRNKGNFPGRFSGRQFSNSRSEMNVSTLELGDSALYLCASRSRVEWAPYNEQFFGPGTRLTVL.

This clone was counted between two and nine times. The chain joins TRBV6-4 to TRBJ1-5, with 10 bases aligning to TRBD1. With 2 bases clipped from V and 0 bases from J, the junction kept 19 bases outside the gene matches. This CDR3 has 22 amino acids. Germline CDR1 MRHNA, CDR2 SNTAGT. The chain's CDR3 is CASSDTFCGGQGTRYSNQPQHF. The DNA for the CDR3 is TGTGCCAGCAGTGACACATTTTGTGGGGGACAGGGGACTCGGTATAGCAATCAGCCCCAGCATTTT.

The chain recombines TRBV6-1 with TRBJ2-7; no definite D call. CDR1 and CDR2 (germline): MNHNS, SASEGT. V lost 1 base and J lost 0, with 10 bases in between. The CDR3 contains 15 residues. Here the CDR3 reads CASSEGLSNSYEQYF. The DNA of the CDR3 is TGTGCCAGCAGTGAAGGGCTTAGCAACTCCTACGAGCAGTACTTC.

The chain employs TRBV27 and TRBJ1-5, with 7 bases fitting TRBD1. Germline trimming cut 1 base from V and 5 bases from J; bases unmatched to any gene: 8. This CDR3 has 16 residues. In germline, CDR1 is MNHEY, CDR2 SMNVEV (reference sequence). CDR3: CASSLFGWQGDQPQHF. For the CDR3, the DNA is TGTGCCAGCAGTTTATTTGGGTGGCAGGGGGATCAGCCCCAGCATTTT.

This chain joins TRBV7-2 and TRBJ1-1; TRBD1 might be the D (5 bases). V was pared by 1 base and J by 6 bases, with 18 bases between. Looked up from germline, CDR1 is SGHTA and CDR2 is FQGNSA. The CDR3 runs 16 residues. CDR3 sequence (DNA): TGTGCCAGCAGCTTAGATGGCGCAGGGTCTTACTCTGAAGCTTTCTTT. This encodes CASSLDGAGSYSEAFF.

The V gene is TRBV9, the J gene TRBJ2-1, with 9 positions matching TRBD2. The CDR3 runs to 15 residues. The J segment lost 5 bases and the V segment lost 0 bases, leaving 3 bases of the junction unmatched. Germline CDR1 is SGDLS and CDR2 is YYNGEE. CDR3 sequence reads: CASSVATSGDNEQFF. CDR3 in DNA: TGTGCCAGCAGCGTAGCGACTAGCGGAGACAATGAGCAGTTCTTC.